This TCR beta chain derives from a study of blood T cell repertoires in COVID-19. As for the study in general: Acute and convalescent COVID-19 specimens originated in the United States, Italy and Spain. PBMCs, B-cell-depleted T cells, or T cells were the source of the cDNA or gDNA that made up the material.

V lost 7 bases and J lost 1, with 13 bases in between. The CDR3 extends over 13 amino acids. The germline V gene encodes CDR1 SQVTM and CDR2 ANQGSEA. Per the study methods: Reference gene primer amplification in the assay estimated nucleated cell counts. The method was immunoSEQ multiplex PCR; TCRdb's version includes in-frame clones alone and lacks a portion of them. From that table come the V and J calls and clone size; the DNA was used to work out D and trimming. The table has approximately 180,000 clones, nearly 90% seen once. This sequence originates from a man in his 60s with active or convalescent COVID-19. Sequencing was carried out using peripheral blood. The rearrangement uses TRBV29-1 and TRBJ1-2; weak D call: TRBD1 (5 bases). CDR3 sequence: CSASGQGNYGYTF. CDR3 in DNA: TGCAGCGCCTCCGGGCAGGGTAACTATGGCTACACCTTC.